This T cell receptor beta chain comes out of a study of cytomegalovirus exposure and HLA in healthy donors. PCR amplification relied on 60 Vbeta primers (plus 13 Jbeta primers). Profiled with immunoSEQ multiplex PCR; TCRdb holds only in-frame clones, not every one. Here the sample spans 150,000 to 200,000 clones, roughly 80% being singletons. Per the germline V gene, CDR1 is LNHDA and CDR2 is SQIVND (reference sequence). CDR3 length: 15 residues. The V segment lost 6 bases and the J segment 5 bases; nucleotides outside the gene matches: 7. This TCR derives from a male donor in good health and CMV-seronegative. Sequenced sample: PBMCs. J is TRBJ1-5 and V is TRBV19, with TRBD1 matching over 10 bases. This CDR3 reads CASSQSGTGDQPQHF. The DNA of the CDR3 is TGTGCCAGTAGCCAATCCGGGACAGGGGATCAGCCCCAGCATTTT.